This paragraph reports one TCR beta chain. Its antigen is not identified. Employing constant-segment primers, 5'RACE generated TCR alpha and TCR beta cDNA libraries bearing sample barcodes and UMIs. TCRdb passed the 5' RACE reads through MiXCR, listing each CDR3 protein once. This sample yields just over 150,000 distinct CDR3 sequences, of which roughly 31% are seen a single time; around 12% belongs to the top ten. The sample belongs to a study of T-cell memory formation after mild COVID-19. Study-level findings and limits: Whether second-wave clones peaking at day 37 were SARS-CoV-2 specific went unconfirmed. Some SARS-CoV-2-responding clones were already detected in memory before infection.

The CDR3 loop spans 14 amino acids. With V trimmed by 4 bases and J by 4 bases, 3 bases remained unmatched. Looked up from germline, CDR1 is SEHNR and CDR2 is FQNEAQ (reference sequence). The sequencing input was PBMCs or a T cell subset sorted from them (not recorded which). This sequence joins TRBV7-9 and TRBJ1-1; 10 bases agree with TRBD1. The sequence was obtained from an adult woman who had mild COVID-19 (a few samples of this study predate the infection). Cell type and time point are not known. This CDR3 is CASSSGTGVTEAFF. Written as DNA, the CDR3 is TGTGCCAGCAGCTCCGGGACAGGGGTCACTGAAGCTTTCTTT.